This T cell receptor (beta chain) was observed in a study of cytomegalovirus exposure and HLA in healthy donors. PCR employed 60 Vbeta and 13 Jbeta primers. Sequencing used immunoSEQ multiplex PCR; TCRdb keeps in-frame clones, though not all of them. The table lists some 140,000 clones, about 74% of them singletons, with roughly 4.2% in the top ten. The study, taken as a whole, reports: TCR beta chain V- and J-gene trimming was linked, in a later analysis, to a missense variant in DCLRE1C.

CDR3 size: 11 residues. Trimming left V 7 bases short and J 1 base short, with 4 bases between. Germline V lookup: CDR1 SNHLY, CDR2 FYNNEI. On this clone: Its cognate antigen is unknown.

This clonotype was obtained from a woman aged 40 to 49 in good health and CMV-seronegative. The V gene is TRBV2, the J gene TRBJ1-1; D gene uncertain. Sequencing used PBMCs. DNA for the CDR3: TGTGCCAGCACTACGAACACTGAAGCTTTCTTT. Encoded protein: CASTTNTEAFF.